These 14 T cell receptor beta chains originate from one sample sequenced in a study of blood T cell repertoires in COVID-19. The table came from immunoSEQ multiplex PCR; TCRdb's copy has only in-frame clones and leaves some out. The table records about 270,000 clones, 70% to 90% of them present only once. Sequencing was performed on PBMCs or T cells enriched from blood (not recorded which). The receptor set was obtained from a woman in her 30s with acute COVID-19.

The chain carries TRBV7-7 and TRBJ2-2, with 10 bases aligning to TRBD2. The ends lost 2 bases at V and 0 bases at J; junction bases unmatched: 0. The CDR3 has 16 amino acids. The germline V gene encodes CDR1 SSHAT and CDR2 FNYEAQ (reference sequence). The CDR3 sequence: CASSLTSGANTGELFF. The CDR3, as DNA: TGTGCCAGCAGCTTAACTAGCGGGGCGAACACCGGGGAGCTGTTTTTT.

This sequence joins TRBV19 and TRBJ2-3; 12 bases are shared with TRBD2. The germline V gene has CDR1 LNHDA and CDR2 SQIVND (reference sequence). This CDR3 region has 16 residues. The V segment lost 5 bases and the J segment 3 bases; nucleotides outside the gene matches: 6. CDR3 amino acids: CASSVRLAGATDTQYF. CDR3 coding DNA: TGTGCCAGTAGTGTCAGACTAGCGGGAGCGACAGATACGCAGTATTTT.

This chain connects TRBV7-6 to TRBJ2-3; 7 bases line up with TRBD2. There are 16 residues in the CDR3. Germline V gene sequence: CDR1 SGHVS, CDR2 FNYEAQ. J lost 3 bases, V lost 1 base, and 7 bases had no gene match. CDR3 bases: TGTGCCAGCAGCTTAGAACCAGCGGGGTCGACAGATACGCAGTATTTT. This gives the protein CASSLEPAGSTDTQYF.

This clone was counted once. The CDR3 reads CASSFGGAGNQPQHF. The CDR3 nucleotides read TGTGCCAGCAGTTTTGGGGGCGCGGGCAATCAGCCCCAGCATTTT. The V gene is TRBV28, the J gene TRBJ1-5, with a possible D match to TRBD1 (6 bases). Trimming shortened V by 3 bases and J by 2 bases, and 11 bases separated the two germline ends. Germline V gene data show CDR1 as MDHEN and CDR2 as SYDVKM. The CDR3 extends over 15 amino acids. Looking up the rest from reference TRBV28 and TRBJ1-5 gives the full variable domain: DVKVTQSSRYLVKRTGEKVFLECVQDMDHENMFWYRQDPGLGLRLIYFSYDVKMKEKGDIPEGYSVSREKKERFSLILESASTNQTSMYLCASSFGGAGNQPQHFGDGTRLSIL.

The rearrangement uses TRBV10-1 and TRBJ2-7; possible D gene TRBD1, 6 bases. The length of the CDR3 is 13 residues. Trimming cost V 1 base and J 5 bases, with 9 bases left between them. The germline gives CDR1 WNHNN, CDR2 SYGVQD (reference sequence). As DNA, the CDR3 is TGCGCCAGCAGTGAGTTGGGGGCCCACGAGCAGTACTTC. It specifies CASSELGAHEQYF.

V gene TRBV27 combines with J gene TRBJ1-4; D perhaps matches TRBD1 (5 bases). The germline V gene encodes CDR1 MNHEY and CDR2 SMNVEV (reference sequence). The V end lost 2 bases, the J end lost 7 bases, and 8 bases lay between the germline ends. The CDR3 spans 13 residues. The CDR3 coding sequence is TGTGCCAGCAGTTTAGCTAGGGGTGAAAAACTGTTTTTT. Its translation is CASSLARGEKLFF. Supplemented by reference TRBV27 and TRBJ1-4, the full variable domain reads EAQVTQNPRYLITVTGKKLTVTCSQNMNHEYMSWYRQDPGLGLRQIYYSMNVEVTDKGDVPEGYKVSRKEKRNFPLILESPSPNQTSLYFCASSLARGEKLFFGSGTQLSVL.

This clone was observed once. V usage is TRBV9 and J usage is TRBJ2-1, with 9 bases matching TRBD2. Germline values: CDR1 SGDLS, CDR2 YYNGEE. This CDR3 has 14 residues. Unmatched junction bases numbered 1, after V lost 0 bases and J lost 6 bases. CDR3 sequence (DNA): TGTGCCAGCAGCGTAGGAGCGGGAGGCAATGAGCAGTTCTTC. Its protein is CASSVGAGGNEQFF.

This rearrangement joins TRBV15 to TRBJ2-1; possibly TRBD2 for D (7 bases). The germline V and J ends were trimmed by 2 bases and 4 bases, with 12 bases remaining between them. CDR1 is LNHNV and CDR2 is YYDKDF in the germline V gene (reference sequence). The length of the CDR3 is 15 residues. Here the CDR3 reads CATSRPSGTYNEQFF. The DNA for the CDR3 is TGTGCCACCAGCAGACCAAGCGGGACATACAATGAGCAGTTCTTC. Full variable domain (outside the CDR3, taken from reference TRBV15 and TRBJ2-1): DAMVIQNPRYQVTQFGKPVTLSCSQTLNHNVMYWYQQKSSQAPKLLFHYYDKDFNNEADTPDNFQSRRPNTSFCFLDIRSPGLGDTAMYLCATSRPSGTYNEQFFGPGTRLTVL.

The J gene is TRBJ2-2, the V gene TRBV29-1; no clear D. The ends were cut back, 3 bases at V and 5 bases at J, with 10 bases in the middle. Germline V lookup: CDR1 SQVTM, CDR2 ANQGSEA. The CDR3 runs to 13 residues. CDR3 DNA: TGCAGCGTTGACGGTCACGGGACCGGGGAGCTGTTTTTT. It translates to CSVDGHGTGELFF.

In its sample, this clone was seen a few times. This rearrangement joins TRBV6-5 to TRBJ1-1; D is perhaps TRBD1 (5 bases). The germline V gene encodes CDR1 MNHEY and CDR2 SVGAGI. V dropped 4 bases and J dropped 3 bases, with 12 bases sitting between them. The CDR3 consists of 14 residues. This chain's CDR3 is CASSFEEGHTEAFF. The CDR3, as DNA: TGTGCCAGCAGTTTCGAGGAGGGGCACACTGAAGCTTTCTTT.

The CDR3: CASSTTTTGQGALNEQFF. The CDR3 coding sequence is TGTGCCAGCAGCACCACCACGACGGGACAGGGGGCATTGAATGAGCAGTTCTTC. This chain links TRBV7-3 with TRBJ2-1; 12 bases are a match to TRBD1. This CDR3 spans 18 amino acids. V dropped 5 bases and J dropped 7; count of bases not matched to a gene: 15. Germline V gives CDR1 SGHTA, CDR2 FQGTGA.

This clone was seen more than once but under ten times. V usage is TRBV28 and J usage is TRBJ1-1; unclear D gene. Germline V lookup: CDR1 MDHEN, CDR2 SYDVKM. The ends were cut back, 3 bases at V and 1 base at J, with 6 bases in the middle. The CDR3 extends over 13 amino acids. The CDR3 region has the DNA TGTGCCAGCAGTTTTGGTAGGAACACTGAAGCTTTCTTT. Its translation is CASSFGRNTEAFF.

The rearrangement uses TRBV6-5 and TRBJ2-2, with 7 bases fitting TRBD2. Losses at the gene ends were 6 bases for V and 4 bases for J; bases not matched to a gene: 8. Germline CDR1 is MNHEY and CDR2 is SVGAGI. CDR3 size: 15 residues. CDR3 residues: CASSRSSGATGELFF. The CDR3 bases are TGTGCCAGCAGCCGGTCGAGCGGGGCCACCGGGGAGCTGTTTTTT.

The chain has TRBV12-5 and TRBJ1-1; D gene ambiguous. Looked up from germline, CDR1 is LGHNT and CDR2 is FRNRAP. This CDR3 has 14 amino acids. The V gene lost 1 base and the J gene lost 3 bases, with 9 bases spanning the gap. The CDR3 sequence: CASGLEVAHTEAFF. CDR3 sequence (DNA): TGTGCTAGTGGTTTGGAGGTAGCCCACACTGAAGCTTTCTTT.